These T cell receptor beta chains were read from a single sample in a study of blood T cells in healthy people across ages. Via MiXCR, TCRdb re-called the 5' RACE reads, giving one row per CDR3 protein. The table shows 600,000 to 1,000,000 distinct CDR3 sequences, with about three fifths occurring only once. Sequenced sample: blood. Receptor source: a man aged 25 to 45 in good health. Both conserved end residues are part of each CDR3. A D gene is named only where the DNA matches it firmly. Size tells how often a clone was seen (once, few, many) or the class of an expanded clone, and some rows leave it out.

>TRBJ2-1|NA|TRBV11-2|NA
TGTGCCAGCAGCTCATCTCAGGGACTCTACAATGAGCAGTTCTTC
CASSSSQGLYNEQFF
>TRBJ1-5|TRBD1|TRBV7-9|NA
TGTGCCAGCAGCGGACAGGGGGGCAATCAGCCCCAGCATTTT
CASSGQGGNQPQHF
>TRBJ1-1|NA|TRBV4-2|NA
TGTGCCAGCAGCCAAGTGGAGGGCGGCACTGAAGCTTTCTTT
CASSQVEGGTEAFF
>TRBJ2-1|TRBD2|TRBV25-1|few
TGTGCCAGCAGAGGGACTAGCGGCAATGAGCAGTTCTTC
CASRGTSGNEQFF
>TRBJ2-7|NA|TRBV7-2|once
TGTGCCAGCAGCTTAGAGGAGGGACCCAATGAGCAGTACTTC
CASSLEEGPNEQYF
>TRBJ2-5|NA|TRBV20-1|NA
TGCAGTGCTAGCGGGCCCCCTGGGGGGAAGACCCAGTACTTC
CSASGPPGGKTQYF
>TRBJ1-2|TRBD1|TRBV20-1|NA
TGCAGTGCTGATCAGGGGGGTGGCTACACCTTC
CSADQGGGYTF
>TRBJ2-6|TRBD1|TRBV4-1|NA
TGCGCCAGCAGCCAAGCAGGGGGTACTGGTGGCAACGTCCTGACTTTC
CASSQAGGTGGNVLTF
>TRBJ1-2|NA|TRBV6-5|few
TGTGCCAGCTCGCTAAGGGGGGCCGGCTACACCTTC
CASSLRGAGYTF
>TRBJ2-7|NA|TRBV20-1|NA
TGCAGTGCTAGCCCCTCGACAGGGAGGGTGAAAGGCGAGCAGTACTTC
CSASPSTGRVKGEQYF
>TRBJ2-5|TRBD1|TRBV7-2|NA
TGTGCCAGCAGCTTAAGGTTCGGGACAGTGGAGACCCAGTACTTC
CASSLRFGTVETQYF
>TRBJ2-1|NA|TRBV30|NA
TGTGCCTTGAATCCCGGGACGGGGCAGTTCTTC
CALNPGTGQFF
>TRBJ2-3|NA|TRBV7-9|NA
TGTGCCAGCACGGGGGATGGTACGCAGTATTTT
CASTGDGTQYF
>TRBJ2-3|NA|TRBV6-5|few
TGTGCCAGCAGGGACAAACGAGATACGCAGTATTTT
CASRDKRDTQYF
>TRBJ2-3|TRBD1|TRBV6-2/TRBV6-3|few
TGTGCCAGCAGTTATTCGACAGGGGTGGTAGATACGCAGTATTTT
CASSYSTGVVDTQYF
>TRBJ2-5|NA|TRBV5-5|NA
TGTGCCAGCAGCTCACGAGTTGAACAAGAGACCCAGTACTTC
CASSSRVEQETQYF
>TRBJ2-7|NA|TRBV6-6|few
TGTGCCAGCAGTTACGTGATTTACTACGAGCAGTACTTC
CASSYVIYYEQYF
>TRBJ2-5|NA|TRBV2|once
TGTGCCAGCAGTGGGTACAGTCTGGAAGAGACCCAGTACTTC
CASSGYSLEETQYF
>TRBJ1-1|NA|TRBV9|NA
TGTGCCAGCAGCCAGGGGCAGCCTTTTAACACTGAAGCTTTCTTT
CASSQGQPFNTEAFF
>TRBJ2-7|NA|TRBV18|few
TGTGCCAGCTCACCCACGGGGGCCTCCTACGAGCAGTACTTC
CASSPTGASYEQYF
>TRBJ1-2|TRBD1|TRBV11-2|NA
TGTGCCAGCGGCAGGGGGTTCTATGGCTACACCTTC
CASGRGFYGYTF
>TRBJ2-6|NA|TRBV5-1|few
TGCGCCAGCAGCAAGACAGGAGCTGGGGCCAACGTCCTGACTTTC
CASSKTGAGANVLTF
>TRBJ2-1|TRBD1|TRBV7-9|NA
TGTGCCAGCAGCCGCCGAGGACAGGTGAACTACAATGAGCAGTTCTTC
CASSRRGQVNYNEQFF
>TRBJ1-2|TRBD1|TRBV6-5|NA
TGTGCCAGCAGTTACTCGAGGGACAGGGCCTATGGCTACACCTTC
CASSYSRDRAYGYTF
>TRBJ2-7|NA|TRBV29-1|NA
TGCAGCGTCCTGAGCCCCGGGACCAAAACTTCCTACGAGCAGTACTTC
CSVLSPGTKTSYEQYF
>TRBJ2-5|TRBD2|TRBV7-2|few
TGTGCCAGCAGCCCAAACGCCCGTAGCGGGAGTGTGAAGACCCAGTACTTC
CASSPNARSGSVKTQYF
>TRBJ1-2|NA|TRBV12-3/TRBV12-4|NA
TGTGCCAGCAGTTTATTGGCAGGGGTCTATGGCTACACCTTC
CASSLLAGVYGYTF
>TRBJ1-2|NA|TRBV2|NA
TGTGCCAGCAGTGAAGAGGGGCAAGCCTATGGCTACACCTTC
CASSEEGQAYGYTF
>TRBJ1-5|NA|TRBV20-1|NA
TGCAGTGCTAGTTTAGGTGATGGCAATCAGCCCCAGCATTTT
CSASLGDGNQPQHF
>TRBJ2-1|NA|TRBV7-9|NA
TGTGCCAGCAGCTTAGCGCTCGGGGATCTGTTCTTC
CASSLALGDLFF
>TRBJ2-1|NA|TRBV20-1|NA
TGCAGTGCTCCAGTCCCTAGATCCTACAATGAGCAGTTCTTC
CSAPVPRSYNEQFF
>TRBJ2-5|NA|TRBV7-8|NA
TGTGCCAGCAGGGAAGCGGAAGAGACCCAGTACTTC
CASREAEETQYF
>TRBJ2-7|TRBD1|TRBV6-2/TRBV6-3|NA
TGTGCCAGCAGTTACCTTGGGACAGGGGGAGCGTTCGAGCAGTACTTC
CASSYLGTGGAFEQYF
>TRBJ2-3|TRBD2|TRBV20-1|NA
TGCAGTGCTAGGTATAGCGGGAGCACAGATACGCAGTATTTT
CSARYSGSTDTQYF
>TRBJ2-7|NA|TRBV20-1|NA
TGCAGTGCTAGAGATGGGGACCCTGGGGTCATTAGAGGAACCCAGTACTTC
CSARDGDPGVIRGTQYF
>TRBJ1-1|NA|TRBV4-3|NA
TGCGCCAGCCGAAGGAAGATGTCAGGGGATGTTGAGGCTTTCTTT
CASRRKMSGDVEAFF
>TRBJ2-3|NA|TRBV11-2|few
TGTGCCAGCAGCCTTCGCCTCCGGCAAGATACGCAGTATTTT
CASSLRLRQDTQYF
>TRBJ2-5|NA|TRBV20-1|NA
TGCAGTGCGCAGGGGGGGGGAGAGACCCAGTACTTC
CSAQGGGETQYF
>TRBJ1-2|NA|TRBV29-1|NA
TGCAGCGTTGAGTCGGACGACTATGGCTACACCTTC
CSVESDDYGYTF
>TRBJ2-1|NA|TRBV18|NA
TGTGCCAGCTCACGCTGGGATGACAATGAGCAGTTCTTC
CASSRWDDNEQFF
>TRBJ2-7|TRBD2|TRBV6-5|NA
TGTGCCAGCAGTTACTCGAAGACTAGCGGTCTGTACTTC
CASSYSKTSGLYF
>TRBJ1-2|NA|TRBV30|NA
TGTGCCTGGAATTCGCTCCGATCGTATGGCTACACCTTC
CAWNSLRSYGYTF
>TRBJ2-1|TRBD2|TRBV11-1|NA
TGTGCCAGCAGCTTAGCGCCCCAAGCAGCTAGCGGGACCTGGGCGGAGCAGTTCTTC
CASSLAPQAASGTWAEQFF
>TRBJ2-6|TRBD1|TRBV6-5|NA
TGTGCCAGCCACTCAGGGGGCGCTGGGGCCAACGTCCTGACTTTC
CASHSGGAGANVLTF